The T cell receptor beta chain described here comes from a study of OX40 agonist ivuxolimab in advanced cancers. Study findings and constraints: Low normalized T-cell clonal expansion was also seen in some nonresponders. People who partly responded at 0.1-3.0 mg/kg had some of the least clonal expansion seen. On average, a greater number of expanded clones characterised CD8+ T cells relative to CD4+. At 0.1 to 3.0 mg/kg and by week 6, clonal expansion occurred in CD4+ and CD8+ blood T cells.

Details on this clone: What it recognizes is unknown.

The CDR3 is 15 residues long. V lost 2 bases, J lost 6 bases, and 15 bases lay in between. Germline assignment: CDR1 SGHTA and CDR2 FQGNSA. The table came from immunoSEQ multiplex PCR; TCRdb's copy has only in-frame clones and leaves some out. Here the sample spans roughly 80,000 clones, roughly 88% being singletons. The sequenced sample was CD4+ or CD8+ T cells sorted from blood, obtained in a trial of the OX40 agonist ivuxolimab. This sequence joins TRBV7-2 and TRBJ2-3; no definite D call. The receptor's source is an adult with an advanced solid tumor such as melanoma, head and neck, liver or kidney cancer. The CDR3 protein is CASSLSSPLQDTQYF. The DNA for the CDR3 is TGTGCCAGCAGCTTAAGCAGTCCTCTCCAGGATACGCAGTATTTT. Full variable domain (missing parts from reference TRBV7-2 and TRBJ2-3): GAGVSQSPSNKVTEKGKDVELRCDPISGHTALYWYRQSLGQGLEFLIYFQGNSAPDKSGLPSDRFSAERTGGSVSTLTIQRTQQEDSAVYLCASSLSSPLQDTQYFGPGTRLTVL.